These 16 T cell receptor beta chains originate from one sample sequenced in a study of T cell responses to AZD1222 COVID-19 vaccine. The table came from immunoSEQ multiplex PCR; TCRdb's copy has only in-frame clones and leaves some out. Of about 84,000 clones listed, 80% to 90% were seen once; the top ten hold more than 9%. Sample: peripheral blood, taken 28 days after the second AZD1222 dose. These receptor sequences come from an adult who received the AZD1222 COVID-19 vaccine.

The CDR3 sequence: CASSYSIGGRDTQYF. Here the CDR3 DNA reads TGTGCCAGCAGTTACTCTATAGGAGGACGAGATACGCAGTATTTT. V and J are TRBV6-5 and TRBJ2-3; weak D call: TRBD2 (5 bases). Trimming removed 0 bases at V and 5 bases at J, with 12 bases between. Germline CDR1 is MNHEY and CDR2 is SVGAGI. This CDR3 comprises 15 residues.

The J gene is TRBJ1-4, the V gene TRBV9, with a possible D match to TRBD1 (5 bases). Germline V gene data show CDR1 as SGDLS and CDR2 as YYNGEE. The germline V and J ends were trimmed by 3 bases and 8 bases, with 20 bases remaining between them. The CDR3 contains 16 residues. CDR3 region: CASSAQRGPLGEKLFF. The DNA of the CDR3 is TGTGCCAGCAGCGCCCAAAGGGGACCTCTTGGAGAAAAACTGTTTTTT.

This rearrangement joins TRBV27 to TRBJ2-2; 16 positions match TRBD2. Germline V gene sequence: CDR1 MNHEY, CDR2 SMNVEV (reference sequence). Germline trimming cut 6 bases from V and 7 bases from J; bases unmatched to any gene: 2. The CDR3 has 15 amino acids. The chain's CDR3 is CASRGLAGGSGELFF. CDR3 nucleotides: TGTGCCAGCAGGGGACTAGCGGGGGGGAGCGGGGAGCTGTTTTTT.

The chain carries TRBV5-1 and TRBJ2-1; 7 nucleotides match TRBD2. The CDR3 is 16 residues long. The trim removed 0 bases at V and 0 bases at J, leaving 3 bases unmatched. Germline loops: CDR1 SGHRS, CDR2 YFSETQ. This CDR3 reads CASSLATGGSYNEQFF. The CDR3 nucleotides read TGCGCCAGCAGCTTGGCTACGGGGGGCTCCTACAATGAGCAGTTCTTC.

The chain combines TRBV2 with TRBJ1-2, with TRBD1 matching over 7 bases. Per germline, CDR1 SNHLY and CDR2 FYNNEI. CDR3 length: 15 residues. V lost 2 bases, J lost 2 bases, and 5 bases stayed unmatched. The CDR3 here is CASSESTGVNYGYTF. DNA of the CDR3: TGTGCCAGCAGTGAATCAACAGGGGTAAACTATGGCTACACCTTC.

V usage is TRBV12-3 or TRBV12-4 and J usage is TRBJ1-2; weak D call: TRBD1 (6 bases). The CDR3 contains 11 residues. The germline V and J ends were trimmed by 4 bases and 8 bases, with 8 bases remaining between them. This CDR3 is CASSWGLGYTF. The DNA for the CDR3 is TGTGCCAGCAGTTGGGGGCTAGGCTACACCTTC.

J is TRBJ1-3 and V is TRBV5-5, with 9 bases matching TRBD1. The germline V gene encodes CDR1 SGHKS and CDR2 YYEKEE (reference sequence). This CDR3 region has 19 residues. J was trimmed by 4 bases and V by 0 bases; bases with no gene match: 14. CDR3 amino acids: CASSLDPRQGVSPGNTIYF. For the CDR3, the DNA is TGTGCCAGCAGCTTGGACCCGCGACAGGGGGTAAGCCCCGGAAACACCATATATTTT.

The V gene is TRBV6-1, the J gene TRBJ2-2; 7 nucleotides line up with TRBD1. The CDR3 covers 17 residues. After removal of 1 base from V and 1 base from J, the junction contained 6 bases not matched to a gene. Germline CDR1 MNHNS, CDR2 SASEGT. DNA of the CDR3: TGTGCCAGCAGTGAAGGATGGGGGACAGTGAACACCGGGGAGCTGTTTTTT. Its translation: CASSEGWGTVNTGELFF.

V gene TRBV29-1 combines with J gene TRBJ2-2; possible D gene TRBD2, 6 bases. Germline V lookup: CDR1 SQVTM, CDR2 ANQGSEA. The V end was cut by 7 bases, the J end by 0 bases, with 15 bases between. The CDR3 sequence is 15 residues long. The CDR3, as DNA: TGCAGCGCTCATTCCGGGGGTACGAACACCGGGGAGCTGTTTTTT. Residues: CSAHSGGTNTGELFF.

This rearrangement joins TRBV10-3 to TRBJ2-7, with 7 bases fitting TRBD1. The trim removed 2 bases at V and 2 bases at J, leaving 9 bases unmatched. The CDR3 is made up of 16 amino acids. CDR1 and CDR2 (germline): ENHRY, SYGVKD. The CDR3 DNA reads as TGTGCCATCAGTGAGCCATCGAGGACAGGAACCTACGAGCAGTACTTC. Translated: CAISEPSRTGTYEQYF.

The J gene is TRBJ2-7, the V gene TRBV11-3; 9 bases fit TRBD1. Germline V gives CDR1 SGHNT, CDR2 YENEEA. Losses at the gene ends were 5 bases for V and 7 bases for J; bases not matched to a gene: 9. The CDR3 loop spans 14 amino acids. The CDR3 loop reads CASSARTGEEEQYF. In DNA form, the CDR3 reads TGTGCCAGCAGCGCTCGGACAGGGGAGGAAGAGCAGTACTTC.

Remarks on this clone: Other DNA sequences of this sample code for an identical CDR3. V is TRBV14 and J is TRBJ2-7; D possibly corresponds to TRBD1 (6 bases). This CDR3 is 13 amino acids long. The germline CDR1 and CDR2 sequences are SGHDN and FVKESK. Trimming removed 4 bases from V and 3 bases from J, with 10 bases in between. The CDR3 region is CASSRQGSYEQYF. For the CDR3, the DNA is TGTGCCAGCAGCCGGCAGGGGAGCTACGAGCAGTACTTC.

This chain uses TRBV6-6 with TRBJ1-5; no definite D call. V lost 3 bases, J lost 0 bases, and 12 bases lay in between. The CDR3 totals 16 residues. CDR1 and CDR2 (germline): MNHNY, SVGAGI (reference sequence). CDR3 region: CASSYLAAYSNQPQHF. CDR3 coding DNA: TGTGCCAGCAGTTATTTGGCAGCTTATAGCAATCAGCCCCAGCATTTT.

The genes are TRBV6-5 and TRBJ2-3; TRBD2 aligns across 7 bases. There are 15 residues in the CDR3. The ends lost 6 bases at V and 0 bases at J; junction bases unmatched: 6. The germline V gene has CDR1 MNHEY and CDR2 SVGAGI. The CDR3 nucleotides read TGTGCCAGCAGCGCACCTAGCGGAAGCACAGATACGCAGTATTTT. Translation gives CASSAPSGSTDTQYF.

The rearrangement uses TRBV7-8 and TRBJ2-5, with D perhaps TRBD2 (6 bases). The V and J ends lost 6 bases and 7 bases respectively, with 21 bases between them. In germline, CDR1 is SGHVS, CDR2 FQNEAQ. This CDR3 has 15 amino acids. The chain's CDR3 is CASRSWGRPPGTQYF. CDR3 DNA: TGTGCCAGCAGAAGCTGGGGGAGGCCGCCCGGGACCCAGTACTTC.

This chain uses TRBV7-9 with TRBJ2-1, with D uncertain. Germline V gives CDR1 SEHNR, CDR2 FQNEAQ (reference sequence). The V end was cut by 6 bases, the J end by 4 bases, with 10 bases between. The CDR3 length is 13 residues. CDR3 residues: CASSKGPYNEQFF. CDR3 nucleotide sequence: TGTGCCAGCAGTAAGGGCCCTTACAATGAGCAGTTCTTC.